Following are 32 T cell receptor beta chains from one sample sequenced in a study of beta chain features in type 1 diabetes. The study reverse transcribed the entire isolated RNA, so it sequenced expressed TCRB transcripts. Clones were sequenced by immunoSEQ multiplex PCR, and TCRdb holds only the in-frame ones, with some missing. The sample lists 140,000 or so clones, 7% to 10% seen once, with roughly 0.69% in the top ten. The sequenced material came from central memory CD4+ T cells from blood. The receptors come from a man younger than 30 in good health.

V gene TRBV5-1 combines with J gene TRBJ1-5, with D unresolved. There are 15 residues in the CDR3. CDR1 is SGHRS, CDR2 YFSETQ, per germline. V was clipped by 1 base and J by 3 bases, with 11 bases between them. The CDR3 loop reads CASSLQAQINQPQHF. The DNA for the CDR3 is TGCGCCAGCAGCTTGCAGGCACAGATCAATCAGCCCCAGCATTTT.

The V call is TRBV10-3, the J call TRBJ1-5, with a tentative D call TRBD1 (5 bases). Trimming stripped 3 bases from V and 5 bases from J, with 11 bases between. The germline V gene has CDR1 ENHRY and CDR2 SYGVKD. The CDR3 is made up of 14 amino acids. The CDR3 DNA follows: TGTGCCATCAGTGATAAGGGGCAGGATCAGCCCCAGCATTTT. It specifies CAISDKGQDQPQHF.

This clone came up a few times. The J gene is TRBJ2-5, the V gene TRBV2; D gene unclear. CDR1 and CDR2 (germline): SNHLY, FYNNEI. V was cut by 8 bases and J by 1 base, with 14 bases left in between. The CDR3 runs to 14 residues. The CDR3 loop is CASLVAEFQETQYF. The CDR3 DNA sequence: TGTGCCAGCCTGGTGGCCGAATTCCAAGAGACCCAGTACTTC.

On this clone itself: The same CDR3 can be traced to other DNA sequences in this sample. The genes are TRBV5-4 and TRBJ1-5; the D gene is possibly TRBD1 (6 bases). This CDR3 comprises 13 residues. Germline lookup yields CDR1 SGHNT and CDR2 YYREEE (reference sequence). Trimming removed 4 bases at V and 5 bases at J, with 10 bases between. CDR3 sequence (DNA): TGTGCCAGCAGCCTGGACAGAGATCAGCCCCAGCATTTT. Protein product: CASSLDRDQPQHF.

The gene calls are TRBV10-3 and TRBJ2-3; possibly TRBD1 for D (5 bases). V was clipped by 4 bases and J by 6 bases, with 11 bases between them. Germline V gives CDR1 ENHRY, CDR2 SYGVKD. This CDR3 has 13 amino acids. The CDR3 sequence is CAISVQGADTQYF. The CDR3, as DNA: TGTGCCATCAGTGTTCAGGGTGCCGATACGCAGTATTTT.

In regard to this clone: This specimen includes other DNA sequences encoding the same CDR3. The V and J genes are TRBV5-1 and TRBJ2-5; TRBD2 aligns across 13 bases. The trim removed 0 bases at V and 4 bases at J, leaving 0 bases unmatched. The CDR3 covers 15 residues. The germline V gene encodes CDR1 SGHRS and CDR2 YFSETQ. CDR3 sequence: CASSLGTSGGETQYF. The CDR3 DNA reads as TGCGCCAGCAGCTTGGGGACTAGCGGGGGAGAGACCCAGTACTTC.

This clone was seen a few times. The chain couples TRBV7-2 to TRBJ2-7; D not resolved. CDR3 length equals 10 residues. Germline V gene lookup returns CDR1 SGHTA and CDR2 FQGNSA. Trimming took off 10 bases at V and 3 bases at J, with 7 bases between the two ends. The CDR3 coding sequence is TGTGCCACTAAAGTCTACGAGCAGTACTTC. It codes for CATKVYEQYF. The full variable domain, completed using reference TRBV7-2 and TRBJ2-7, is GAGVSQSPSNKVTEKGKDVELRCDPISGHTALYWYRQSLGQGLEFLIYFQGNSAPDKSGLPSDRFSAERTGGSVSTLTIQRTQQEDSAVYLCATKVYEQYFGPGTRLTVT.

The chain links TRBV30 to TRBJ2-3, with 9 nucleotides matching TRBD2. The CDR3 has 13 amino acids. After removal of 4 bases from V and 2 bases from J, the junction contained 1 base not matched to a gene. Germline lookup yields CDR1 GTSNPN and CDR2 SVGIG (reference sequence). The CDR3 nucleotides read TGTGCCTGGACTAGCGGGACCACAGATACGCAGTATTTT. As protein: CAWTSGTTDTQYF.

This clone was seen a few times. The chain couples TRBV20-1 to TRBJ1-6; D gene unclear. From germline, CDR1 is DFQATT and CDR2 SNEGSKA (reference sequence). The V gene lost 2 bases and the J gene lost 9 bases, with 5 bases spanning the gap. CDR3 length: 11 amino acids. CDR3 nucleotides: TGCAGTGCTAGATACGGTTCACCCCTCCACTTT. Protein product: CSARYGSPLHF.

This clone was counted at least ten times. The chain has TRBV7-2 and TRBJ2-5; D is unresolved. The CDR3 sequence is 13 residues long. From germline, CDR1 is SGHTA and CDR2 FQGNSA. Trimming removed 5 bases from V and 4 bases from J, with 11 bases in between. The CDR3 protein is CASSRGIGETQYF. CDR3 sequence (DNA): TGTGCCAGCAGCCGCGGAATTGGAGAGACCCAGTACTTC.

V is TRBV4-3 and J is TRBJ2-1; 12 bases are a match to TRBD2. This CDR3 spans 16 amino acids. CDR1 LGHNA and CDR2 YSLEER come from the germline V gene. The V segment lost 2 bases and the J segment 6 bases; nucleotides outside the gene matches: 5. CDR3 DNA sequence: TGCGCCAGCAGCCAAACTGGGACTAGCGGGCGCAATGAGCAGTTCTTC. Protein sequence: CASSQTGTSGRNEQFF.

This chain uses TRBV7-6 with TRBJ2-1; 10 bases are shared with TRBD2. J gave up 6 bases and V 4 bases, and 3 bases lay outside the gene matches. The CDR3 has 14 amino acids. The V gene's germline CDR1 is SGHVS and CDR2 FNYEAQ. The chain's CDR3 is CASSSGTSVNEQFF. The CDR3 region has the DNA TGTGCCAGCAGCTCCGGGACTAGCGTCAATGAGCAGTTCTTC.

The chain couples TRBV2 to TRBJ1-5, with D possibly matching TRBD1 (5 bases). The V end lost 4 bases, the J end lost 7 bases, and 11 bases lay between the germline ends. Germline-derived CDR1 and CDR2 are SNHLY and FYNNEI. The CDR3 covers 13 residues. The CDR3 loop is CASSGGGWQPQHF. Written as DNA, the CDR3 is TGTGCCAGCAGTGGGGGGGGTTGGCAGCCCCAGCATTTT.

This clone was found a few times. The chain carries TRBV2 and TRBJ1-5; no firm D call. Germline V lookup: CDR1 SNHLY, CDR2 FYNNEI. The V end was cut by 2 bases, the J end by 6 bases, with 14 bases between. This CDR3 has 15 residues. The DNA for the CDR3 is TGTGCCAGCAGTGAACAAGGCGGCTCTGGTCAGCCCCAGCATTTT. Its translation is CASSEQGGSGQPQHF.

This clone was counted only a few times. This rearrangement joins TRBV7-8 to TRBJ2-7; TRBD2 might be the D (6 bases). The V end lost 8 bases, the J end lost 0 bases, and 20 bases lay between the germline ends. Germline V CDR1 and CDR2: SGHVS, FQNEAQ. The CDR3 length is 16 residues. CDR3 in DNA: TGTGCCAGCTCCCTTGGAGGGGCAGGGAGCTCCTACGAGCAGTACTTC. Its translation: CASSLGGAGSSYEQYF.

The chain links TRBV5-1 to TRBJ1-1; 7 bases fit TRBD1. Losses at the gene ends were 0 bases for V and 1 base for J; bases not matched to a gene: 6. Germline V CDR1 and CDR2: SGHRS, YFSETQ. The CDR3 sequence is 16 residues long. CDR3 region: CASSLEGAGGNTEAFF. CDR3 nucleotides: TGCGCCAGCAGCTTGGAGGGGGCTGGAGGGAACACTGAAGCTTTCTTT.

The V and J genes are TRBV29-1 and TRBJ2-3; 8 bases agree with TRBD1. This CDR3 comprises 17 residues. The germline V gene encodes CDR1 SQVTM and CDR2 ANQGSEA. Trimming cost V 2 bases and J 0 bases; bases outside gene matches: 10. CDR3 DNA sequence: TGCAGCGTTGAATCTATTGCAGGGGGCGTAAGCACAGATACGCAGTATTTT. Translating it yields CSVESIAGGVSTDTQYF.

This rearrangement joins TRBV10-3 to TRBJ1-2; TRBD1 aligns across 7 bases. Germline-derived CDR1 and CDR2 are ENHRY and SYGVKD. This CDR3 region has 14 residues. V shed 6 bases, J shed 6 bases, and the junction held 10 bases outside the gene matches. CDR3 protein: CAIRAGTESNGYTF. The CDR3, as DNA: TGTGCCATCAGGGCAGGGACAGAGAGTAATGGCTACACCTTC.

This clone turned up a few times. The V call is TRBV18, the J call TRBJ2-5, with TRBD1 identical over 9 bases. The DNA end lines up better with TRBJ2-7; the J call may be wrong. Germline CDR1 is KGHSH and CDR2 is LQKENI. The CDR3 contains 13 residues. This CDR3 is CASSPRTGDEQYF. The CDR3 DNA reads TGTGCCAGCTCACCTAGGACAGGGGACGAGCAGTACTTC.

The chain is built from TRBV15 and TRBJ2-7; 10 nucleotides match TRBD1. CDR3 size: 14 residues. V gave up 1 base and J gave up 6 bases; unmatched junction bases: 3. Germline assignment: CDR1 LNHNV and CDR2 YYDKDF (reference sequence). In nucleotides, the CDR3 is TGTGCCACCAGCAGAGGACAGGGGGCGTCCGAGCAGTACTTC. The encoded protein is CATSRGQGASEQYF.

This clone was counted between two and nine times. The CDR3 DNA reads as TGTGCCAGCAGTCGTACAGGGGGTGAAAAACTGTTTTTT. The encoded protein is CASSRTGGEKLFF. This chain links TRBV7-9 with TRBJ1-4, with 8 bases aligning to TRBD1. Trimming removed 6 bases from V and 7 bases from J; junction bases left unmatched: 4. Per the germline V gene, CDR1 is SEHNR and CDR2 is FQNEAQ (reference sequence). The CDR3 runs 13 residues.

The chain combines TRBV19 with TRBJ1-4, with D possibly matching TRBD1 (5 bases). V lost 7 bases and J lost 8, with 17 bases in between. In germline, CDR1 is LNHDA, CDR2 SQIVND (reference sequence). This CDR3 region has 14 residues. In DNA, the CDR3 is TGTGCCAGTACCCGCTGGGACTCAGGGGAAAAACTGTTTTTT. It specifies CASTRWDSGEKLFF.

The J gene is TRBJ2-7, the V gene TRBV6-5; D is possibly TRBD1 (6 bases). CDR3 size: 14 residues. Trimming took off 6 bases at V and 1 base at J, with 13 bases between the two ends. Germline-derived CDR1 and CDR2 are MNHEY and SVGAGI. The CDR3 here is CASRDLGGSYEQYF. The DNA for the CDR3 is TGTGCCAGCAGGGACTTAGGGGGATCCTACGAGCAGTACTTC.

V gene TRBV28 combines with J gene TRBJ1-6; D perhaps matches TRBD1 (6 bases). The CDR3 is made up of 15 amino acids. The ends were cut back, 7 bases at V and 5 bases at J, with 15 bases in the middle. Per germline, CDR1 MDHEN and CDR2 SYDVKM. In DNA, the CDR3 is TGTGCCAGCACGACGGGAGGACAGAATAATTCACCCCTCCACTTT. Its translation: CASTTGGQNNSPLHF.

The DNA of the CDR3 is TGCAGTCTGGCCCAGGGGGGCACTGAAGCTTTCTTT. Encoded protein: CSLAQGGTEAFF. V gene TRBV29-1 combines with J gene TRBJ1-1; 7 nucleotides line up with TRBD1. This CDR3 has 12 amino acids. Per the germline V gene, CDR1 is SQVTM and CDR2 is ANQGSEA.

The chain uses TRBV2 and TRBJ1-6; D is undetermined. In germline, CDR1 is SNHLY, CDR2 FYNNEI. Trimming pared 0 bases from V and 8 bases from J, leaving 11 bases between. CDR3 length equals 15 residues. CDR3 sequence: CASSEAPRAHSPLHF. The CDR3 DNA sequence: TGTGCCAGCAGTGAAGCCCCCCGAGCCCATTCACCCCTCCACTTT.

The rearrangement joins TRBV6-1 to TRBJ1-6; D gene ambiguous. CDR1 and CDR2 from the germline V gene are MNHNS and SASEGT. The CDR3 is 13 residues long. Trimming took 6 bases from V and 2 from J, leaving 5 bases between them. The CDR3 sequence is CASSGTYNSPLHF. Written as DNA, the CDR3 is TGTGCCAGCAGCGGGACCTATAATTCACCCCTCCACTTT.

This clone was picked up a small number of times. The chain employs TRBV11-3 and TRBJ2-7, with 8 nucleotides matching TRBD1. Germline V gene sequence: CDR1 SGHNT, CDR2 YENEEA. The J segment lost 9 bases and the V segment lost 1 base, leaving 8 bases of the junction unmatched. CDR3 size: 14 residues. CDR3: CASSLAGQGSRQYF. The CDR3 DNA reads TGTGCCAGCAGCTTAGCCGGACAGGGATCAAGGCAGTACTTC. Combining the CDR3 with reference TRBV11-3 and TRBJ2-7 gives the whole variable domain EAGVVQSPRYKIIEKKQPVAFWCNPISGHNTLYWYLQNLGQGPELLIRYENEEAVDDSQLPKDRFSAERLKGVDSTLKIQPAELGDSAVYLCASSLAGQGSRQYFGPGTRLTVT.

The chain links TRBV10-3 to TRBJ2-7; TRBD2 matches 7 bases. With 8 bases clipped from V and 7 bases from J, the junction kept 14 bases outside the gene matches. CDR3 length: 14 residues. Germline loops: CDR1 ENHRY, CDR2 SYGVKD. This CDR3 reads CAIASGAGVGEQYF. The CDR3 region has the DNA TGTGCCATCGCCAGCGGTGCGGGGGTCGGTGAGCAGTACTTC.

CDR3 amino acids: CASSDSGGPNNEQFF. In nucleotides, the CDR3 is TGTGCCAGCAGCGACAGCGGGGGGCCGAACAATGAGCAGTTCTTC. The rearrangement links TRBV9 to TRBJ2-1; 9 bases line up with TRBD2. This CDR3 has 15 residues. With 3 bases clipped from V and 5 bases from J, the junction kept 6 bases outside the gene matches. In germline, CDR1 is SGDLS, CDR2 YYNGEE.

There are a few counts of this clone. V is TRBV6-5 and J is TRBJ1-3; no clear D. The CDR3 extends over 16 amino acids. Per the germline V gene, CDR1 is MNHEY and CDR2 is SVGAGI. V was clipped by 0 bases and J by 0 bases, with 9 bases between them. The CDR3 loop is CASSYSSRLSGNTIYF. DNA of the CDR3: TGTGCCAGCAGTTACTCAAGCCGTCTCTCTGGAAACACCATATATTTT.

Only a few counts were recorded for this clone. The chain has TRBV10-3 and TRBJ2-7; possible D gene TRBD1, 7 bases. This CDR3 is built from 14 residues. CDR1 ENHRY and CDR2 SYGVKD come from the germline V gene. The ends were cut back, 6 bases at V and 6 bases at J, with 18 bases in the middle. In DNA, the CDR3 is TGTGCCATCAGCGCCGACTCCAGGGGGGTCGAGCAGTACTTC. This encodes CAISADSRGVEQYF.